The clone carrying this T cell receptor beta chain was seen once. Its antigen is undetermined. Researchers ran the PCR with 60 Vbeta and 13 Jbeta primers. Assay used: immunoSEQ multiplex PCR; TCRdb lists only in-frame clones, some missing. The table shows 180,000 or so clones, with over 65% occurring only once. The CDR3 is made up of 16 amino acids. The V gene's germline CDR1 is SGHRS and CDR2 YFSETQ. The V segment lost 0 bases and the J segment 5 bases; nucleotides outside the gene matches: 10. The data were obtained in a study of cytomegalovirus exposure and HLA in healthy donors. Study-level findings and limits: Being productive about 87% or about 30% of the time was typical of most TCR beta V segments in an earlier analysis.

The specimen was PBMCs. The V gene is TRBV5-1, the J gene TRBJ2-5; TRBD1 agrees at 7 bases. The sequence was collected from a boy between 2 and 10 years old in good health and CMV-seronegative. Here the CDR3 reads CASSLGQGSLWETQYF. In DNA form, the CDR3 reads TGCGCCAGCAGCTTGGGACAGGGCTCCCTTTGGGAGACCCAGTACTTC.